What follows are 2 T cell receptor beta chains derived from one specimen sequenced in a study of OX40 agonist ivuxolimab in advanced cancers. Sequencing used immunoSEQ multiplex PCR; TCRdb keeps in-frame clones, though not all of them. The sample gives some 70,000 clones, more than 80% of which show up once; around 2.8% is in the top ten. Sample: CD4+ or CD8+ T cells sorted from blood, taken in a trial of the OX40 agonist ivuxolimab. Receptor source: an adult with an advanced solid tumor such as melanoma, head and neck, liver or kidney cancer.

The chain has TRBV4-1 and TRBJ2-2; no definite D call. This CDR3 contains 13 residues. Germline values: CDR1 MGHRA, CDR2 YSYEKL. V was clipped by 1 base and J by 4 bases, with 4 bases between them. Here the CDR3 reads CASSQALTGELFF. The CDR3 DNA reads TGCGCCAGCAGCCAAGCCCTCACCGGGGAGCTGTTTTTT.

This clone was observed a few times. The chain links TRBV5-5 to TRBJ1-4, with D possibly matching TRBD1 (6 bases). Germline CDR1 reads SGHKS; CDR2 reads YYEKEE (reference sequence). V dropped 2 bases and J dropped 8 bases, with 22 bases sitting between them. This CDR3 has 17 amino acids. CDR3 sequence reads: CASSFSSDPWGREKLFF. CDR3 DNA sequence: TGTGCCAGCAGCTTCTCGTCGGACCCCTGGGGGCGGGAAAAACTGTTTTTT. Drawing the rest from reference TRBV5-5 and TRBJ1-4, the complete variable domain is DAGVTQSPTHLIKTRGQQVTLRCSPISGHKSVSWYQQVLGQGPQFIFQYYEKEERGRGNFPDRFSARQFPNYSSELNVNALLLGDSALYLCASSFSSDPWGREKLFFGSGTQLSVL.